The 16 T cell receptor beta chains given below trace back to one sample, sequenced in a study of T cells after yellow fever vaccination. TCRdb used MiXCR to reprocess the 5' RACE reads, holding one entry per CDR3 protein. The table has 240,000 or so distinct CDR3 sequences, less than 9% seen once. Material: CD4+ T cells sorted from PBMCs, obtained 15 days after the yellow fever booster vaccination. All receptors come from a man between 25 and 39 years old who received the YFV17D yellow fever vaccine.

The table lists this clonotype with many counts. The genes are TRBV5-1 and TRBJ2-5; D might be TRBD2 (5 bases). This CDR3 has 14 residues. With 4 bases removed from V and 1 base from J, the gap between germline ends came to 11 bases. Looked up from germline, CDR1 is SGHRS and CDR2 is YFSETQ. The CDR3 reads CASSPSSSQETQYF. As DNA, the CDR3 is TGCGCCAGCAGCCCTAGCAGCTCCCAAGAGACCCAGTACTTC.

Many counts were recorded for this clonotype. The CDR3 reads CASSGGQGRNEKLFF. In DNA form, the CDR3 reads TGCGCCAGCAGCGGAGGACAGGGCCGAAATGAAAAACTGTTTTTT. The rearrangement links TRBV5-1 to TRBJ1-4; 8 positions agree with TRBD1. The trim removed 4 bases at V and 5 bases at J, leaving 7 bases unmatched. Germline loops: CDR1 SGHRS, CDR2 YFSETQ. The CDR3 length is 15 residues.

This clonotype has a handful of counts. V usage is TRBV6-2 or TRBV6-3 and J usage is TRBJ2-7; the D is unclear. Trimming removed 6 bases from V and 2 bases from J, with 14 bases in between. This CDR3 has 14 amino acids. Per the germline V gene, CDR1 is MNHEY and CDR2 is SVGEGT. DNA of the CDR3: TGTGCCAGCAGCACCCGAGTTGGCCCCTACGAGCAGTACTTC. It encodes CASSTRVGPYEQYF.

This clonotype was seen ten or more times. CDR3: CASSARRVSGNTIYF. The CDR3 DNA follows: TGTGCCAGCAGCGCAAGACGAGTCTCTGGAAACACCATATATTTT. This chain links TRBV12-3 or TRBV12-4 with TRBJ1-3; no clear D. V was trimmed by 6 bases and J by 0 bases, leaving 12 bases between them. The CDR3 covers 15 residues.

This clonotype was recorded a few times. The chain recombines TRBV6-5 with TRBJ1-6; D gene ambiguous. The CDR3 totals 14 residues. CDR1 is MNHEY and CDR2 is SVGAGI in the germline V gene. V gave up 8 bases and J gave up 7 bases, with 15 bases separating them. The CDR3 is CASGQPVGNSPLHF. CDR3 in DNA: TGTGCCAGCGGGCAGCCGGTCGGCAATTCACCCCTCCACTTT.

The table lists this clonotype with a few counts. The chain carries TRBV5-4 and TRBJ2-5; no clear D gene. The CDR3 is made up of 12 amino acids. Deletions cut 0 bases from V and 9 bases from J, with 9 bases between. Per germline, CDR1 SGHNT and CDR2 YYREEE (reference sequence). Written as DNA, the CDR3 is TGTGCCAGCAGCTTGGGAACCCAAGCCCAGTACTTC. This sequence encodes CASSLGTQAQYF.

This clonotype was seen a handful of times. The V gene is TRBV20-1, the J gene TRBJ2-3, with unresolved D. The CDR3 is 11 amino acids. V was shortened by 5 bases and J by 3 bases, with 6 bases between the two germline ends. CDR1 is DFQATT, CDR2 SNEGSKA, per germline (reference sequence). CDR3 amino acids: CSAPQTDTQYF. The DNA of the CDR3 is TGCAGTGCTCCCCAAACAGATACGCAGTATTTT.

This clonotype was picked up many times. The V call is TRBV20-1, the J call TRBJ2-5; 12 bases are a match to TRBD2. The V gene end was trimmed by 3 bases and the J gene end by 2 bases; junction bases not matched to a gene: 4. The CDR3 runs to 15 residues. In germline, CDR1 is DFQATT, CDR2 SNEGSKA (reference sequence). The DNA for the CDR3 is TGCAGTGCTAGCCGGCTAGCGGGAGGGCAAGAGACCCAGTACTTC. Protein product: CSASRLAGGQETQYF.

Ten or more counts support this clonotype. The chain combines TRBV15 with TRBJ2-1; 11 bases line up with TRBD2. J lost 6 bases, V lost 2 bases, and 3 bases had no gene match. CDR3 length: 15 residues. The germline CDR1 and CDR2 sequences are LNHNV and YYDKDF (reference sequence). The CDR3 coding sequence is TGTGCCACCAGCAGACTAGCGGGAGGCCTCAATGAGCAGTTCTTC. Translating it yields CATSRLAGGLNEQFF.

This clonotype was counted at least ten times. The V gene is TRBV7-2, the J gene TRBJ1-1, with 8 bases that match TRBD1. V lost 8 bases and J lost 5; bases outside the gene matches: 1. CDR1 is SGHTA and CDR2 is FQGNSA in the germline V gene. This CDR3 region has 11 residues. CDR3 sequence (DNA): TGTGCCAGCGACAGGGGAACTGAAGCTTTCTTT. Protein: CASDRGTEAFF.

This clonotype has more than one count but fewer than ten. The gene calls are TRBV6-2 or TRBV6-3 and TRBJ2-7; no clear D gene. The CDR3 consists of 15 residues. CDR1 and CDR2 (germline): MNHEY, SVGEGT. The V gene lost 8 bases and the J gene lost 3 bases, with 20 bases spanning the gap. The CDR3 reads CASPGRSLTLYEQYF. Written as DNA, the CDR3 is TGTGCCAGCCCCGGGCGAAGTCTTACCCTCTACGAGCAGTACTTC.

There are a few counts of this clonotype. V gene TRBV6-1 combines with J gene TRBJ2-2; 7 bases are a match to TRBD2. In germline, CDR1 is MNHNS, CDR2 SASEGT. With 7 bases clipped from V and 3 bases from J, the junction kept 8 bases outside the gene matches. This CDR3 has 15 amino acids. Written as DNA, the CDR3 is TGTGCCAGCACCTCGACTAGCAGTTACACCGGGGAGCTGTTTTTT. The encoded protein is CASTSTSSYTGELFF.

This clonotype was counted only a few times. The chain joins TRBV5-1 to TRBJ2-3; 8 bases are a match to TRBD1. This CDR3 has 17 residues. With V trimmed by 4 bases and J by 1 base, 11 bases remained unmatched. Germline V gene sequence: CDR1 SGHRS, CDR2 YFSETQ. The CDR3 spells CASSAGAGGKGTDTQYF. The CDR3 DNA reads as TGCGCCAGCAGCGCAGGAGCAGGGGGCAAAGGCACAGATACGCAGTATTTT.

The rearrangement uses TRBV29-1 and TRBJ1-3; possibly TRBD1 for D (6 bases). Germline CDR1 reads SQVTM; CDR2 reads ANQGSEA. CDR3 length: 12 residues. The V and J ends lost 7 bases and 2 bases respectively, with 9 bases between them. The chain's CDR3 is CSAGATGNTIYF. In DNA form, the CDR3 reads TGCAGCGCGGGGGCAACTGGAAACACCATATATTTT.

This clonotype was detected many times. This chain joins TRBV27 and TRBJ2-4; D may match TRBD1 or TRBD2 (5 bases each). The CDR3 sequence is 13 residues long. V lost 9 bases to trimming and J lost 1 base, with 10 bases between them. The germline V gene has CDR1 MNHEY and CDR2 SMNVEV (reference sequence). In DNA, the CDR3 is TGTGCCAGGGGACCCTGGGCCAAAAACATTCAGTACTTC. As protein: CARGPWAKNIQYF.

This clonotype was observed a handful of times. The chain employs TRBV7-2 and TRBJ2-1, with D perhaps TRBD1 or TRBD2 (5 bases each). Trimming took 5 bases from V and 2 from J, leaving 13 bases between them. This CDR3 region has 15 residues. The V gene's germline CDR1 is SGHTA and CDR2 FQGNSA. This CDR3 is CASSKHRDPYNEQFF. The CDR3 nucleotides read TGTGCCAGCAGCAAGCACCGGGACCCCTACAATGAGCAGTTCTTC.